This TCR beta chain was sequenced during a study of blood T cell repertoires in COVID-19. Turning to the study itself: Donors in the United States, Italy and Spain gave samples during acute or convalescent COVID-19. PBMCs, B-cell-depleted T cells, or T cells provided the cDNA or gDNA that made up the material.

Original processing methods: Estimates of nucleated cell counts were drawn from the amplification of reference gene primers. Sequencing was performed with immunoSEQ multiplex PCR; in TCRdb, only in-frame clones are kept and a portion is missing. The V and J calls and clone size come from that table; D and trimming were worked out from the DNA. The repertoire includes 85,000 to 95,000 clones, about 82% of them detected once, and 25% sits in the top ten. V lost 7 bases, J lost 1 base, and 11 bases lay in between. The V gene's germline CDR1 is SGHRS and CDR2 YFSETQ. This CDR3 contains 13 residues. The sequence was collected from a human donor in a cohort sampled during active COVID-19. Specimen: peripheral blood. The V gene is TRBV5-1, the J gene TRBJ1-1; TRBD1 might be the D (5 bases). The CDR3, as DNA: TGCGCCAGCTCGACGGGGGGGAACACTGAAGCTTTCTTT. Amino acid sequence: CASSTGGNTEAFF.